Below, one T cell receptor (beta chain) is given with its context. The antigen is not known. Each TCR library consumed about 3,700 ng of total RNA. One entry per CDR3 protein, without DNA, is what TCRdb gives after re-calling the 5' RACE reads. The data include approximately 420,000 distinct CDR3 sequences; the top ten clones carry more than 2%. The data derive from a study of monozygotic twins with inflammatory bowel disease. Whole-study results and caveats: Ultimately, a single strong signal or clonotype associated with IBD was not supported.

Germline CDR1 is DFQATT and CDR2 is SNEGSKA (reference sequence). The CDR3 spans 14 residues. The sample taken for sequencing was blood. The origin of this receptor is a human donor with ulcerative colitis or Crohn's disease, or a healthy co-twin of an affected twin (not recorded which). This chain links TRBV20-1 with TRBJ2-7. CDR3 protein: CSAGLTHRNYEQYF.